This record covers a single TCR beta chain. The data stem from a study of response to subunit inactivated influenza vaccine. One entry per CDR3 protein results from TCRdb running MiXCR on the RT-PCR reads. The sample comprises 600,000 to 850,000 distinct CDR3 sequences, 12% to 15% of which are singletons, and about 7.4% rests with the top ten. The clonotype comes from a man aged 50 to 59 who received an inactivated influenza vaccine. Sequencing was performed on PBMCs from blood, taken roughly 2 weeks before vaccination.

The DNA of the CDR3 is TGTGCCAGCAGTCCAAATAGCTGGGGAGCCGCTTACGAGCAGTACTTC. This sequence encodes CASSPNSWGAAYEQYF. The V call is TRBV28, the J call TRBJ2-7; tentatively, D is TRBD2 (5 bases). The CDR3 consists of 16 residues. Trimming left V 5 bases short and J 4 bases short, with 21 bases between. Germline loops: CDR1 MDHEN, CDR2 SYDVKM.